This T cell receptor (beta chain) derives from a study of shared clonotypes between healthy human individuals. All participating donors were Caucasian adults from Nashville, Tennessee. The table came from immunoSEQ multiplex PCR; TCRdb's copy has only in-frame clones and leaves some out. This table has a few hundred thousand clones, almost 97% appearing once. Germline V gene lookup returns CDR1 LNHDA and CDR2 SQIVND (reference sequence). This CDR3 comprises 15 residues. The V end lost 3 bases, the J end lost 1 base, and 10 bases lay between the germline ends. This clonotype was obtained from a woman in her 30s in good health. V is TRBV19 and J is TRBJ1-3; D is possibly TRBD1 (5 bases). Sequences were obtained from naive CD4+ T cells sorted from blood. Stated subset: CD45RA+ positively selected. The CDR3 bases are TGTGCCAGTAGTATTATGTGGGGGTCTGGAAACACCATATATTTT. This translates into CASSIMWGSGNTIYF.